This T cell receptor (beta chain) is drawn from a study of immune evolution from preneoplasia to lung adenocarcinoma. The study, taken as a whole, reports: Later-stage lesions appeared to have more T cells, more diversity, less clonality. Normal lung had the highest top T cell clone frequencies. Highest clonality occurred in KRAS-mutant, not EGFR-mutant or double wild-type, nodules.

Patients had resection in Japan or China between about 2014 and 2018. Sequencing used immunoSEQ multiplex PCR; TCRdb keeps in-frame clones, though not all of them. Among about 4,900 clones listed, approximately 76% were seen once. On this clone: Its cognate antigen is unknown.

Material: FFPE minimally invasive lung adenocarcinoma tissue. This clonotype originated in a person between 65 and 79 years old with lung adenocarcinoma.

CDR3 nucleotide sequence: TGTGCCTGGAGTGCTGGGGGAGAATTGTTTTTT. This translates into CAWSAGGELFF. The gene calls are TRBV30 and TRBJ1-4; D may be TRBD1 (5 bases). Between the trimmed V and J ends, which lost 1 base and 15 bases, there was a span of 12 bases. CDR1 is GTSNPN, CDR2 SVGIG, per germline (reference sequence). This CDR3 has 11 amino acids.